This T cell receptor (beta chain) stems from a study of cytomegalovirus exposure and HLA in healthy donors. Points from the study as a whole: Among the sequence variants, a highly shared cluster was likely an artifact of sequencing. Per a later analysis, under 20,000 TCR beta sequences showed association with HLA alleles at 0.05 false discovery rate.

With V trimmed by 4 bases and J by 2 bases, 6 bases remained unmatched. Germline assignment: CDR1 SNHLY and CDR2 FYNNEI. CDR3 length equals 15 residues. Primers for the PCR totalled 60 Vbeta and 13 Jbeta. This table comes from immunoSEQ multiplex PCR, and its TCRdb copy is limited to in-frame clones, with some not included. The sample yields about 160,000 clones, 70% to 85% seen once. In regard to this clone: No antigen is known for it.

This clonotype was obtained from a young man in good health and CMV-seropositive. The chain joins TRBV2 to TRBJ2-7, with 9 nucleotides matching TRBD2. The sequenced material came from PBMCs. The chain's CDR3 is CASSGVAGDPYEQYF. As DNA, the CDR3 is TGTGCCAGCAGTGGGGTAGCGGGGGACCCCTACGAGCAGTACTTC. Based on the CDR3 plus reference TRBV2 and TRBJ2-7, the full variable domain is EPEVTQTPSHQVTQMGQEVILRCVPISNHLYFYWYRQILGQKVEFLVSFYNNEISEKSEIFDDQFSVERPDGSNFTLKIRSTKLEDSAMYFCASSGVAGDPYEQYFGPGTRLTVT.